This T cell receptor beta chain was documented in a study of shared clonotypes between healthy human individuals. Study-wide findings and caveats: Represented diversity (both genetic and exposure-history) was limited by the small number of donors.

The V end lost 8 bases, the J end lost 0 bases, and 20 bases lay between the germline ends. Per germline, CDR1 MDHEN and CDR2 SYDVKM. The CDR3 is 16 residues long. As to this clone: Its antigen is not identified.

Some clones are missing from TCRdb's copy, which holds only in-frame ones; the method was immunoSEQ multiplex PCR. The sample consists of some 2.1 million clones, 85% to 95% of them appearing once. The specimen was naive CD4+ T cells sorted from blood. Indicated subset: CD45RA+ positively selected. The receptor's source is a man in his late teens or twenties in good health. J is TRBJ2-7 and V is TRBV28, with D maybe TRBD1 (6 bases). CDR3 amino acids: CASAAGPGTSSYEQYF. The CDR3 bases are TGTGCCAGCGCCGCCGGTCCGGGGACAAGCTCCTACGAGCAGTACTTC. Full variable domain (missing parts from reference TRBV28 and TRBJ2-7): DVKVTQSSRYLVKRTGEKVFLECVQDMDHENMFWYRQDPGLGLRLIYFSYDVKMKEKGDIPEGYSVSREKKERFSLILESASTNQTSMYLCASAAGPGTSSYEQYFGPGTRLTVT.